Below, 19 T cell receptor beta chains from the same sample are listed, as sequenced in a study of human T cells and chemical hapten exposure. MiXCR, run by TCRdb on the RACE reads, gives a single entry per CDR3 protein. The table shows fewer than 100,000 distinct CDR3 sequences, with roughly 12% occurring only once. As to time point: patch test 1, 2 weeks after DPC sensitization. The treatment was: therapeutic diphenylcyclopropenone sensitization with weekly scalp DPC. The input for sequencing was whole blood, taken in connection with sensitization to the hapten diphenylcyclopropenone (DPC). The receptors were gathered from a woman aged 40-49 years with alopecia areata. Some clones in this sample may be carry-over from other donors' samples.

The chain links TRBV7-3 to TRBJ2-5, with D perhaps TRBD2 (5 bases). This CDR3 region has 13 residues. Trimming stripped 0 bases from V and 3 bases from J, with 5 bases between. Looked up from germline, CDR1 is SGHTA and CDR2 is FQGTGA. CDR3: CASSLTREETQYF. In DNA, the CDR3 is TGTGCCAGCAGCTTAACGAGGGAAGAGACCCAGTACTTC. The whole variable domain, remainder taken from reference TRBV7-3 and TRBJ2-5, is GAGVSQTPSNKVTEKGKYVELRCDPISGHTALYWYRQSLGQGPEFLIYFQGTGAADDSGLPNDRFFAVRPEGSVSTLKIQRTERGDSAVYLCASSLTREETQYFGPGTRLLVL.

For this clonotype: Germline is not matched at one junction end, which may reflect a read error. The chain uses TRBV11-3 and TRBJ2-1; TRBD2 might be the D (6 bases). Germline assignment: CDR1 SGHNT and CDR2 YENEEA. The CDR3 is made up of 14 amino acids. CDR3 nucleotides: TGTGCCAGCAGACCCGGGACTTCCTCCAATGAGCAGTTCTTC. It encodes CASRPGTSSNEQFF.

This clonotype turned up a few times. The CDR3 loop is CASSFVAGGPTDTQYF. For the CDR3, the DNA is TGTGCCAGCAGCTTCGTAGCGGGAGGGCCCACAGATACGCAGTATTTT. The J gene is TRBJ2-3, the V gene TRBV7-2; 11 nucleotides match TRBD2. This CDR3 is built from 16 residues. J was trimmed by 2 bases and V by 3 bases; bases with no gene match: 4. Germline CDR1 is SGHTA and CDR2 is FQGNSA. Drawing the rest from reference TRBV7-2 and TRBJ2-3, the complete variable domain is GAGVSQSPSNKVTEKGKDVELRCDPISGHTALYWYRQSLGQGLEFLIYFQGNSAPDKSGLPSDRFSAERTGGSVSTLTIQRTQQEDSAVYLCASSFVAGGPTDTQYFGPGTRLTVL.

The chain is built from TRBV29-1 and TRBJ2-4; D is perhaps TRBD1 (5 bases). The CDR3 runs to 14 residues. The V and J ends lost 5 bases and 9 bases respectively, with 20 bases between them. Germline CDR1 and CDR2: SQVTM and ANQGSEA. The CDR3 DNA reads as TGCAGCGTTACCCAGGGCGCGCAAGCAACCATTCAGTACTTC. As protein: CSVTQGAQATIQYF.

This clonotype has just a few counts. The chain carries TRBV19 and TRBJ2-7, with a weak D call TRBD1 (5 bases). V was trimmed by 1 base and J by 2 bases, leaving 9 bases between them. CDR3 size: 14 residues. Germline CDR1 and CDR2: LNHDA and SQIVND (reference sequence). The CDR3 loop is CASSIGGGTYEQYF. Here the CDR3 DNA reads TGTGCCAGTAGTATAGGGGGCGGAACCTACGAGCAGTACTTC.

This clonotype was detected only a few times. This sequence joins TRBV27 and TRBJ2-2; TRBD1 matches at 7 bases. Trimming at V came to 4 bases and at J to 7 bases, leaving 21 bases not matched to a gene. In germline, CDR1 is MNHEY, CDR2 SMNVEV (reference sequence). CDR3 size: 19 residues. CDR3 amino acids: CASSWTGFVAKNGVGELFF. The DNA of the CDR3 is TGTGCCAGCAGTTGGACAGGCTTTGTTGCAAAAAACGGGGTCGGGGAGCTGTTTTTT.

In this sample, this clonotype turned up a few times. CDR3 sequence reads: CASSLAGPGSYEQYF. The CDR3 nucleotides are TGTGCCAGCAGCTTAGCGGGCCCGGGGTCCTACGAGCAGTACTTC. The rearrangement uses TRBV7-2 and TRBJ2-7, with TRBD2 as a possible D gene (5 bases). With 0 bases removed from V and 1 base from J, the gap between germline ends came to 10 bases. Germline assignment: CDR1 SGHTA and CDR2 FQGNSA. The CDR3 spans 15 residues.

V usage is TRBV5-5 and J usage is TRBJ2-5; no clear D. V lost 0 bases and J lost 3, with 9 bases in between. The CDR3 runs 14 residues. CDR1 SGHKS and CDR2 YYEKEE come from the germline V gene (reference sequence). CDR3 amino acids: CASSLGRVEETQYF. The CDR3 DNA reads TGTGCCAGCAGCTTGGGTAGGGTCGAAGAGACCCAGTACTTC.

The chain combines TRBV28 with TRBJ2-3; D is unclear. The CDR3 length is 13 residues. Germline CDR1 is MDHEN and CDR2 is SYDVKM. Trimming took 4 bases from V and 0 from J, leaving 5 bases between them. The chain's CDR3 is CASSSYSTDTQYF. The CDR3 bases are TGTGCCAGCAGTTCATACAGCACAGATACGCAGTATTTT.

This chain links TRBV21-1 with TRBJ2-6; the table gives TRBD1 as D, unverified against the DNA. TRBV21-1 is shown as a pseudogene. This CDR3 comprises 21 residues. CDR3: CASSNGQGANLNYSGANVLTF. CDR3 nucleotides: TGTGCCAGCAGCAACGGACAGGGGGCCAACCTCAACTACTCTGGGGCCAACGTCCTGACTTTC.

This clonotype was observed many times. This sequence joins TRBV12-3 or TRBV12-4 and TRBJ2-3; D may match TRBD1 or TRBD2 (5 bases each). V lost 6 bases to trimming and J lost 5 bases, with 12 bases between them. The CDR3 is made up of 13 amino acids. CDR3 protein: CASRRGVVDTQYF. CDR3 nucleotide sequence: TGTGCCAGCAGAAGAGGGGTTGTAGATACGCAGTATTTT.

There are a few counts of this clonotype. The chain uses TRBV7-6 and TRBJ2-3; 9 bases line up with TRBD2. CDR3 size: 18 residues. Germline-derived CDR1 and CDR2 are SGHVS and FNYEAQ. The V gene end was trimmed by 3 bases and the J gene end by 2 bases; junction bases not matched to a gene: 12. CDR3 nucleotide sequence: TGTGCCAGCAGCTTGGACCTACTTAGCGGGGGCTACACAGATACGCAGTATTTT. It specifies CASSLDLLSGGYTDTQYF.

In this sample, this clonotype turned up a few times. The V call is TRBV4-3, the J call TRBJ2-3, with a possible D match to TRBD1 (5 bases). The V and J ends lost 0 bases and 12 bases respectively, with 19 bases between them. This CDR3 is built from 15 residues. CDR1 and CDR2 from the germline V gene are LGHNA and YSLEER. The CDR3 is CASSQDTPPGLVQYF. In DNA, the CDR3 is TGCGCCAGCAGCCAAGATACCCCGCCAGGGTTGGTTCAGTATTTT.

This clonotype was seen only a few times. This sequence joins TRBV6-5 and TRBJ2-4; no firm D call. Germline CDR1 is MNHEY and CDR2 is SVGAGI. This CDR3 has 13 residues. The V and J ends lost 0 bases and 8 bases respectively, with 8 bases between them. The CDR3 loop reads CASSYSPFHIQYF. The CDR3 DNA is TGTGCCAGCAGTTACTCCCCTTTCCACATTCAGTACTTC.

This rearrangement joins TRBV10-3 to TRBJ1-2; D is unclear. The CDR3 length is 15 residues. Looked up from germline, CDR1 is ENHRY and CDR2 is SYGVKD. Deletions cut 0 bases from V and 3 bases from J, with 11 bases between. CDR3 in amino acids: CAISESNRADYGYTF. For the CDR3, the DNA is TGTGCCATCAGTGAGTCGAATCGAGCGGACTATGGCTACACCTTC.

The sample holds a few counts of this clonotype. V gene TRBV3-1 combines with J gene TRBJ1-1; D possibly corresponds to TRBD1 (6 bases). Trimming shortened V by 4 bases and J by 4 bases, and 22 bases separated the two germline ends. This CDR3 spans 17 amino acids. Germline CDR1 reads LGHDT; CDR2 reads YNNKEL (reference sequence). The CDR3 sequence is CASSPIWTSRGGTEAFF. The DNA for the CDR3 is TGTGCCAGCAGCCCTATATGGACAAGCAGGGGCGGCACTGAAGCTTTCTTT.

This clonotype turned up a few times. The chain is built from TRBV18 and TRBJ2-5; 8 bases are a match to TRBD1. V lost 2 bases to trimming and J lost 4 bases; unmatched junction nucleotides: 6. This CDR3 contains 15 residues. Germline V gene lookup returns CDR1 KGHSH and CDR2 LQKENI. CDR3 sequence: CASSPMDRVTETQYF. CDR3 bases: TGTGCCAGCTCACCAATGGACAGGGTGACAGAGACCCAGTACTTC.

Many counts were recorded for this clonotype. The chain combines TRBV27 with TRBJ2-1; 8 bases line up with TRBD2. Trimming took 5 bases from V and 6 from J; bases not matched to a gene: 12. CDR1 and CDR2 (germline): MNHEY, SMNVEV (reference sequence). CDR3 length: 16 residues. CDR3 residues: CASSLSWAGGLNEQFF. The CDR3 nucleotides are TGTGCCAGCAGTCTCTCCTGGGCGGGAGGCCTCAATGAGCAGTTCTTC.

This clonotype was found many times. The V and J genes are TRBV29-1 and TRBJ2-7; D might be TRBD1 (6 bases). Trimming took 6 bases from V and 4 from J, leaving 10 bases between them. This CDR3 is built from 11 residues. Germline V gene sequence: CDR1 SQVTM, CDR2 ANQGSEA. The CDR3 nucleotides read TGCAGCGTCCCCCAGGGGTACGAGCAGTACTTC. Protein: CSVPQGYEQYF.